This entry is about one TCR beta chain. Antigen specificity is unknown. Time point of the sample: baseline, week 1 (first vaccination visit). Noted treatment: pre-vaccination baseline after standard-of-care therapy. Profiled with immunoSEQ multiplex PCR; TCRdb holds only in-frame clones, not every one. Here the sample spans approximately 92,000 clones, 80% to 90% being singletons. The data were taken from a study of a mutant IDH1 vaccine in newly diagnosed glioma. Study findings and constraints: Most patients, 85% to 95%, showed vaccine-induced immune responses.

The CDR3 sequence is 13 residues long. V gave up 3 bases and J gave up 3 bases, with 9 bases separating them. The germline gives CDR1 ENHRY, CDR2 SYGVKD. The sequence was obtained from a woman in her 50s with glioma. This specimen was PBMCs, taken from a glioma patient treated with radiotherapy, temozolomide or both. The chain has TRBV10-3 and TRBJ2-7, with a tentative D call TRBD2 (5 bases). This CDR3 reads CAISESSVYEQYF. In DNA form, the CDR3 reads TGTGCCATCAGTGAAAGTAGCGTCTACGAGCAGTACTTC.